These T cell receptor beta chains were read from a single sample in a study of cytomegalovirus exposure and HLA in healthy donors. Only in-frame clones appear in the TCRdb table, and some are missing; sequencing was by immunoSEQ multiplex PCR. The table shows tens of thousands of clones, with around 96% occurring only once. Sequencing used PBMCs. The receptors originated from a woman between 18 and 29 years old in good health and CMV-seronegative. CDR3s include the opening cysteine and the closing phenylalanine or tryptophan. The order of the fields is clone size, D gene, V gene, J gene, CDR3 protein, CDR3 DNA. D genes are given only for firm matches. Clone size, where shown, is once, few, many, or a class for clones that have expanded.

abundance: NA
d_gene: TRBD2
v_gene: TRBV9
j_gene: TRBJ2-3
CDR3aa: CASSVGASGRRTDTQYF
CDR3nt: TGTGCCAGCAGCGTAGGGGCTAGCGGGAGGCGCACAGATACGCAGTATTTT

abundance: NA
d_gene: NA
v_gene: TRBV6-6
j_gene: TRBJ1-5
CDR3aa: CASSYRRGMGNQPQHF
CDR3nt: TGTGCCAGCAGTTACCGCAGGGGCATGGGCAATCAGCCCCAGCATTTT

abundance: NA
d_gene: NA
v_gene: TRBV10-2
j_gene: TRBJ1-4
CDR3aa: CASMVGGSEKLFF
CDR3nt: TGCGCCAGCATGGTTGGGGGCAGTGAAAAACTGTTTTTT

abundance: NA
d_gene: NA
v_gene: TRBV6-5
j_gene: TRBJ2-7
CDR3aa: CASSYSSPLVSYEQYF
CDR3nt: TGTGCCAGCAGTTACTCGAGCCCCCTAGTGTCCTACGAGCAGTACTTC

abundance: NA
d_gene: NA
v_gene: TRBV7-2
j_gene: TRBJ2-2
CDR3aa: CASSLRQAAGELFF
CDR3nt: TGTGCCAGCAGCCTCAGACAGGCCGCCGGGGAGCTGTTTTTT

abundance: NA
d_gene: TRBD2
v_gene: TRBV6-5
j_gene: TRBJ2-7
CDR3aa: CASSYSTGLVDEQYF
CDR3nt: TGTGCCAGCAGTTACTCGACGGGACTAGTAGACGAGCAGTACTTC

abundance: NA
d_gene: NA
v_gene: TRBV18
j_gene: TRBJ2-1
CDR3aa: CASSPYGGLSSYNEQFF
CDR3nt: TGTGCCAGCTCACCATACGGCGGGCTCAGCTCCTACAATGAGCAGTTCTTC

abundance: NA
d_gene: TRBD1
v_gene: TRBV7-9
j_gene: TRBJ2-3
CDR3aa: CASSLGDRGFDTQYF
CDR3nt: TGTGCCAGCAGCTTAGGGGACAGGGGCTTCGATACGCAGTATTTT

abundance: NA
d_gene: TRBD2
v_gene: TRBV7-3
j_gene: TRBJ2-1
CDR3aa: CASSPPGAGGRGGNEQFF
CDR3nt: TGTGCCAGCAGCCCACCCGGGGCGGGGGGGCGGGGAGGGAATGAGCAGTTCTTC

abundance: once
d_gene: TRBD2
v_gene: TRBV15
j_gene: TRBJ2-5
CDR3aa: CATSRSSSGGETQYF
CDR3nt: TGTGCCACCAGCAGGTCCTCTAGCGGGGGAGAGACCCAGTACTTC

abundance: NA
d_gene: NA
v_gene: TRBV19
j_gene: TRBJ2-5
CDR3aa: CASSTPGLGGTQYF
CDR3nt: TGTGCCAGTAGTACCCCGGGCCTTGGAGGGACCCAGTACTTC

abundance: NA
d_gene: NA
v_gene: TRBV5-4
j_gene: TRBJ2-3
CDR3aa: CASSSRGGSGGLTDTQYF
CDR3nt: TGTGCCAGCAGCTCCCGAGGTGGGTCGGGGGGCCTCACAGATACGCAGTATTTT

abundance: NA
d_gene: TRBD2
v_gene: TRBV4-2
j_gene: TRBJ2-7
CDR3aa: CASSQASGLADPYEQYF
CDR3nt: TGTGCCAGCAGCCAGGCCTCAGGACTAGCGGATCCCTACGAGCAGTACTTC

abundance: NA
d_gene: NA
v_gene: TRBV6-5
j_gene: TRBJ1-1
CDR3aa: CASSYRGMDTEAFF
CDR3nt: TGTGCCAGCAGTTACAGGGGCATGGACACTGAAGCTTTCTTT

abundance: once
d_gene: TRBD2
v_gene: TRBV18
j_gene: TRBJ2-7
CDR3aa: CASSPGLSGVTYEQYF
CDR3nt: TGTGCCAGCTCACCAGGTCTTAGCGGGGTCACCTACGAGCAGTACTTC

abundance: NA
d_gene: TRBD2
v_gene: TRBV5-4
j_gene: TRBJ2-3
CDR3aa: CASSPRASGGTDTQYF
CDR3nt: TGTGCCAGCAGCCCGAGGGCTAGCGGGGGCACAGATACGCAGTATTTT

abundance: NA
d_gene: NA
v_gene: TRBV9
j_gene: TRBJ1-6
CDR3aa: CASSAGVGESYNSPLHF
CDR3nt: TGTGCCAGCAGCGCCGGGGTCGGGGAGTCCTATAATTCACCCCTCCACTTT

abundance: NA
d_gene: TRBD1
v_gene: TRBV19
j_gene: TRBJ1-1
CDR3aa: CASSTRSDRVVLNTEAFF
CDR3nt: TGTGCCAGTAGTACACGGTCGGACAGGGTTGTGTTGAACACTGAAGCTTTCTTT

abundance: NA
d_gene: TRBD2
v_gene: TRBV5-1
j_gene: TRBJ2-3
CDR3aa: CASSPLAGVGTDTQYF
CDR3nt: TGCGCCAGCAGCCCACTAGCGGGAGTGGGTACAGATACGCAGTATTTT

abundance: NA
d_gene: NA
v_gene: TRBV7-9
j_gene: TRBJ2-7
CDR3aa: CASSWAGNPYEQYF
CDR3nt: TGTGCCAGCAGCTGGGCAGGGAACCCCTACGAGCAGTACTTC